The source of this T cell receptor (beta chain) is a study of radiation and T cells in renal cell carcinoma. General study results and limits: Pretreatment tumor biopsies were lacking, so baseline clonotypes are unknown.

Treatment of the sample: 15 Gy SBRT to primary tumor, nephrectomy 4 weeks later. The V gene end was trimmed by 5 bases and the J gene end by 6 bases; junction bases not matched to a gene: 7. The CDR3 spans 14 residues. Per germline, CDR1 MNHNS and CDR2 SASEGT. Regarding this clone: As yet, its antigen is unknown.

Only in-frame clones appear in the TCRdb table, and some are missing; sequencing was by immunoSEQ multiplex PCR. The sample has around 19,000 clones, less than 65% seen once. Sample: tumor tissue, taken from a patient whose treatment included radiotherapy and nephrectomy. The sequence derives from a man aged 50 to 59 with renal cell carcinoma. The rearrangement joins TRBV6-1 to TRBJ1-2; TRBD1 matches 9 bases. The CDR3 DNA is TGTGCCAGCAGTCCTCAAGGGACAGGGAATGGCTACACCTTC. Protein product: CASSPQGTGNGYTF.